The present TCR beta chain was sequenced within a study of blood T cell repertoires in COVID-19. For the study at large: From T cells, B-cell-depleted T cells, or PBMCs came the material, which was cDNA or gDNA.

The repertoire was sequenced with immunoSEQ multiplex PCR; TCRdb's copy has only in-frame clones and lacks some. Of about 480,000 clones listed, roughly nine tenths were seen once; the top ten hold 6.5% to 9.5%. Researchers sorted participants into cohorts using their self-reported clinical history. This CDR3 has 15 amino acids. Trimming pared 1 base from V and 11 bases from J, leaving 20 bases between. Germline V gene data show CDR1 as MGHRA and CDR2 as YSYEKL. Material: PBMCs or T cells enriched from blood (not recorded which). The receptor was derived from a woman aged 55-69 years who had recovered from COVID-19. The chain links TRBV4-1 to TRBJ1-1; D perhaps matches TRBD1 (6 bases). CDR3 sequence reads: CASSQATRHREKAFF. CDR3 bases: TGCGCCAGCAGCCAAGCTACCCGCCACAGGGAGAAGGCTTTCTTT.